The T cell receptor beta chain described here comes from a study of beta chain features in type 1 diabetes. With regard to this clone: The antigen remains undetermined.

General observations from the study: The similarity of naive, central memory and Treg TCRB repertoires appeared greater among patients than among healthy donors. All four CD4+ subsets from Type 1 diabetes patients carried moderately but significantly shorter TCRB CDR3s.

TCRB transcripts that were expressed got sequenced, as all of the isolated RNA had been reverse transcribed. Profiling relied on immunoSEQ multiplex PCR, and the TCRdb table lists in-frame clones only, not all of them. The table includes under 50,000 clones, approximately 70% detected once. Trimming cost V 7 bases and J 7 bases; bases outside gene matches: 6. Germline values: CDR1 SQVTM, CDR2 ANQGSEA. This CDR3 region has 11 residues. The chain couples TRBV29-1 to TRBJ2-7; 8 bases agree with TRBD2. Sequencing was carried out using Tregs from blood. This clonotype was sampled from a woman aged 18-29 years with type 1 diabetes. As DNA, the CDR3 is TGCAGCGCCGGCGGGGGGCAGGAGCAGTACTTC. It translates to CSAGGGQEQYF.